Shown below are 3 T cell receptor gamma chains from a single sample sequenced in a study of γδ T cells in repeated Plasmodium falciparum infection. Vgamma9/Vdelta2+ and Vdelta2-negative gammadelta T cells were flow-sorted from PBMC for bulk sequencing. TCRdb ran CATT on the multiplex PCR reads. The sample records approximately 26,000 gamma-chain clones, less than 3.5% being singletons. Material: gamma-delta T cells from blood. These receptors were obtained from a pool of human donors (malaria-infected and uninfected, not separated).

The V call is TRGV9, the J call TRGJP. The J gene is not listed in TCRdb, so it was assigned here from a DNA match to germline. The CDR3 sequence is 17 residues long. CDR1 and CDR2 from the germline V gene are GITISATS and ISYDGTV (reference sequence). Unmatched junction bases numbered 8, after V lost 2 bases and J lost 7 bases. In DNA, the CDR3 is TGTGCCTTGTGGGAGGAAGATTTCGAGTTGGGCAAAAAAATCAAGGTATTT. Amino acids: CALWEEDFELGKKIKVF.

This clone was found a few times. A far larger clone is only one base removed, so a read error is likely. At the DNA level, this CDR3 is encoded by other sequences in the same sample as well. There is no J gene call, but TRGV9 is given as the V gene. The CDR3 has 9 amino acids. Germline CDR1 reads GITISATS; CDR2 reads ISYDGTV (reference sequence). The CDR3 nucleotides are TGTGCCTTATGGGAGGGAGGTCTCTTT. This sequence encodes CALWEGGLF.

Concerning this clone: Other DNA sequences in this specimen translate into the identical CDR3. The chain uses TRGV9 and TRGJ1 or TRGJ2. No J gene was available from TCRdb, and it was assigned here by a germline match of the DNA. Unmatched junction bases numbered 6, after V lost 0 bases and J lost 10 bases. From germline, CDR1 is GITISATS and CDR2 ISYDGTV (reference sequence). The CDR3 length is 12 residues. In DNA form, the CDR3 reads TGTGCCTTGTGGGAGGTGCCGAGAAAGAAACTCTTT. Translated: CALWEVPRKKLF.